This is a list of T cell receptor beta chains from one sample in a study of beta chain features in type 1 diabetes. TCRdb's table, derived via immunoSEQ multiplex PCR, lists solely in-frame clones and lacks some. The top ten clones hold less than 0.025% of a sample with nearly 700,000 clones, roughly 13% of them seen once. The sequenced material came from naive CD4+ T cells from blood. The receptors shown here come from a man between 18 and 35 years old with type 1 diabetes. The conserved cysteine and the conserved F or W are not part of the CDR3 here.

>TRBJ2-7|TRBV5-1
ASSFPISGTGDDEQY
>TRBJ1-3|TRBV5-6
ASSLRSSGNTIY
>TRBJ2-7|TRBV5-1
ASTGQGATYEQY
>TRBJ1-4|TRBV4-1
ASSQNREGNEKLF
>TRBJ1-4|TRBV7-9
ASSLREGVELF
>TRBJ1-4|TRBV4-1
ASSQESVPNEKLF
>TRBJ2-1|TRBV13
ASSQSNEQF
>TRBJ1-1|TRBV6-6
ASSSPQGLTEAF
>TRBJ2-5|TRBV5-1
ASSWGPGEETQY
>TRBJ2-3|TRBV2
ASCLAFDTQY
>TRBJ2-7|TRBV11-2
ASSVNSGGTVYEQY
>TRBJ1-1|TRBV2
ASSSTQAGATEAF
>TRBJ2-1|TRBV13
ASTLPPVGSSYNEQF
>NA|TRBV10-3
AITPGLGSYEQY
>TRBJ2-5|TRBV6-1
ASLEGGLTRKTQY
>TRBJ1-1|TRBV2
ASTWDTEAF
>TRBJ1-4|TRBV30
AWSAGQGNEKLF
>TRBJ2-1|TRBV5-1
ASSPGTSGINNEQF
>TRBJ2-6|TRBV7-3
ASSPGGSGANVLT
>TRBJ2-7|TRBV7-2
ASSASGGRTSYEQY
>TRBJ2-3|TRBV30
AWSAGLSTDTQY
>TRBJ2-3|TRBV7-2
ASRSPLPSGPLNTQY
>TRBJ2-7|TRBV5-4
ASSFNRAAYEQY
>TRBJ2-3|TRBV5-1
ASSLHTDTQY
>TRBJ1-1|TRBV14
ASSPRQGNYIGLEAF
>TRBJ2-1|TRBV2
ASRTWGSSYNEQF
>TRBJ1-2|TRBV6-1
ASVQVPRNGYT
>TRBJ2-5|TRBV27
ASSSGQKYQETQY
>TRBJ1-1|TRBV2
ASYGVWDTEAF
>TRBJ2-3|TRBV6-5
ASSVRHSGTDTQY
>TRBJ2-5|TRBV20-1
SARGRETQY
>TRBJ2-1|TRBV7-9
ASSLDQGRNEQF
>TRBJ1-1|TRBV18
ASSPKTTGTNTEAF
>TRBJ2-4|TRBV30
AWTSGKNIQY
>TRBJ2-1|TRBV29-1
SVGPIPHMDRENEQF
>TRBJ2-7|TRBV5-1
ASSLATAPYEQY
>TRBJ1-2|TRBV5-1
ASSRDTIYT
>TRBJ1-5|TRBV2
ASLQGNSNQPQH
>TRBJ1-2|TRBV5-6
ASSPPSGTYT
>TRBJ2-7|TRBV27
ASSLAVRDRGLTYEQY
>TRBJ1-5|TRBV18
ASSPDGRQPQH
>TRBJ2-7|TRBV27
ASALAGSYEQY
>TRBJ1-2|TRBV7-9
ASRPPGWGYT
>TRBJ2-2|TRBV19
ASTPGNSGGRTGELF
>TRBJ1-5|TRBV5-6
ASSRSWGISNQPQH
>TRBJ1-1|TRBV19
ASSTRQGRMRNTEAF
>TRBJ2-3|TRBV4-1
ASSQAGSRTDTQY
>TRBJ2-6|TRBV5-1
ASSLGQGALGANVLT
>TRBJ2-5|TRBV5-1
ASSTNWETQY
>TRBJ2-3|TRBV29-1
SVEPLVGDTQY
>TRBJ1-2|TRBV10-2
ASQATNYGYT
>TRBJ2-3|TRBV6-1
ASMTLRDTQY
>TRBJ2-5|TRBV10-3
AIRPTGLQETQY
>TRBJ2-5|TRBV4-1
ASSQDRYGGPYQETQY
>TRBJ1-1|TRBV28
ASSRRGQGWTEAF
>TRBJ2-1|TRBV11-2
ASSLDRSGGLSYNEQF
>TRBJ1-1|TRBV30
AWSPWGPEAF
>TRBJ2-6|TRBV11-2
ATPPGQIASGANVLT
>TRBJ1-1|TRBV30
AWSFDGNTEAF